This T cell receptor (beta chain) emerged from a study of cytomegalovirus exposure and HLA in healthy donors. With 60 Vbeta and 13 Jbeta primers, the PCR was carried out. Measured with immunoSEQ multiplex PCR; TCRdb has only the in-frame clones, and not every one. This table holds some 130,000 clones, roughly four fifths found once. This receptor was obtained from an older woman in good health and CMV-seronegative. Sequenced sample: PBMCs.

The DNA for the CDR3 is TGTGCCAGCAGCTTATTGGGGGGGTACTATGAAAAACTGTTTTTT. The encoded protein is CASSLLGGYYEKLFF. V usage is TRBV7-2 and J usage is TRBJ1-4; tentatively, D is TRBD1 (5 bases). Trimming took off 2 bases at V and 6 bases at J, with 13 bases between the two ends. The CDR3 length is 15 residues. Germline values: CDR1 SGHTA, CDR2 FQGNSA.